This T cell receptor (beta chain) was captured in a study of CD8 T cells in ankylosing spondylitis. Study findings and constraints: Matched ankylosing spondylitis synovial fluid reportedly showed significant enrichment of disease-linked clones. Apparently characteristic of ankylosing spondylitis blood was a TCR beta motif (under ten highly homologous variants).

This CDR3 spans 18 amino acids. The junction had 16 bases not matched to a gene; V was cut back by 5 bases and J by 7 bases. In its sample, this clonotype was seen many times. Its antigen remains unknown. TCRdb reanalysed the 5' RACE reads using MiXCR and keeps one entry per CDR3 protein. The sample yields approximately 550,000 distinct CDR3 sequences, roughly 13% seen once. This chain connects TRBV12-3 or TRBV12-4 to TRBJ2-2; 10 bases align to TRBD2. This TCR derives from a male donor with ankylosing spondylitis. Sequencing was performed on blood, either unsorted or a sorted T cell fraction (not recorded which). The CDR3 nucleotides read TGTGCCAGCAGTCCGCGGAGCGGGAGGGCCCTCCCGAACGGGGAGCTGTTTTTT. Residues: CASSPRSGRALPNGELFF.